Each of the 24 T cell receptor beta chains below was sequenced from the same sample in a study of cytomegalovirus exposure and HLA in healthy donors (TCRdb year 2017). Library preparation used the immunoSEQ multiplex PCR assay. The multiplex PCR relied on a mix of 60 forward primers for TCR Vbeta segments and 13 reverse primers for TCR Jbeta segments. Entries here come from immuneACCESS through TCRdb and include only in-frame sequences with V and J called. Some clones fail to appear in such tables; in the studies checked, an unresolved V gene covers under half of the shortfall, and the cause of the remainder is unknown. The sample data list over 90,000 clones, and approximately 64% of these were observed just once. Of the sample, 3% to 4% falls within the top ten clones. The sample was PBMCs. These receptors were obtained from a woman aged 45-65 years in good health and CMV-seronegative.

The DNA for the CDR3 is TGCAGCGTTGTAATCAGTCCGGGGGGGCCCCTCCACTTT. Amino acid sequence: CSVVISPGGPLHF. The V call is TRBV29-1, the J call TRBJ1-6; D is possibly TRBD1 (5 bases). The V end was cut by 4 bases, the J end by 13 bases, with 17 bases between. The CDR3 contains 13 residues. From germline, CDR1 is SQVTM and CDR2 ANQGSEA.

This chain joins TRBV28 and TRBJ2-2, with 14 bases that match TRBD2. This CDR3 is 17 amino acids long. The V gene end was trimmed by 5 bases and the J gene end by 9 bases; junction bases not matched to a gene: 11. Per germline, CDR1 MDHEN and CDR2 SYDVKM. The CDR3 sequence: CASSPWGLAGATRELFF. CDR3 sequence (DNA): TGTGCCAGCAGTCCGTGGGGACTAGCGGGAGCCACTAGGGAGCTGTTTTTT.

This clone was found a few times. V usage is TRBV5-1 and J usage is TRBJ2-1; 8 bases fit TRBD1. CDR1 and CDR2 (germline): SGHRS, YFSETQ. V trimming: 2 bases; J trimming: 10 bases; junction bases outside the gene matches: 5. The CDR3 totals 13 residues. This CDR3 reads CASSLSGGREQFF. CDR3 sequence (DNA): TGCGCCAGCAGCTTATCAGGGGGCCGGGAGCAGTTCTTC.

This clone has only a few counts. CDR3 amino acids: CAGGQGNQPQHF. In nucleotides, the CDR3 is TGTGCCGGAGGACAGGGCAATCAGCCCCAGCATTTT. The chain is built from TRBV19 and TRBJ1-5; TRBD1 matches 7 bases. The junction had 3 bases not matched to a gene; V was cut back by 11 bases and J by 2 bases. The CDR3 contains 12 residues. From germline, CDR1 is LNHDA and CDR2 SQIVND (reference sequence).

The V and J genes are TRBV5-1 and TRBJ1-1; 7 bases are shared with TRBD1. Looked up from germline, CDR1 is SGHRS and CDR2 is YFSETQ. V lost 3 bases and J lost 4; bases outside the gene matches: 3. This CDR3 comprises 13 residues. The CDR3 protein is CASSWSGGTEAFF. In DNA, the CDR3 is TGCGCCAGCAGCTGGTCAGGGGGCACTGAAGCTTTCTTT.

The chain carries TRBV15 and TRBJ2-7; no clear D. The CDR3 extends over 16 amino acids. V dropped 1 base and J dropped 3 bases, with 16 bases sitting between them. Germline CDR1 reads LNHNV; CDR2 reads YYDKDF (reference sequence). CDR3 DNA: TGTGCCACCAGCAGAGCCCGGGTCAACACTCGCTACGAGCAGTACTTC. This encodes CATSRARVNTRYEQYF. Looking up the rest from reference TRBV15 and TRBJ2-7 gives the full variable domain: DAMVIQNPRYQVTQFGKPVTLSCSQTLNHNVMYWYQQKSSQAPKLLFHYYDKDFNNEADTPDNFQSRRPNTSFCFLDIRSPGLGDTAMYLCATSRARVNTRYEQYFGPGTRLTVT.

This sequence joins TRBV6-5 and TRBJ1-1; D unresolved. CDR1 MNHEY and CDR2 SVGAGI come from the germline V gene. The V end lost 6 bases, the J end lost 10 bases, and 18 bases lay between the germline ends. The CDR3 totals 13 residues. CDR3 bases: TGTGCCAGCAGCCTCGGGGATCCCCCCCGAGCTTTCTTT. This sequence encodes CASSLGDPPRAFF.

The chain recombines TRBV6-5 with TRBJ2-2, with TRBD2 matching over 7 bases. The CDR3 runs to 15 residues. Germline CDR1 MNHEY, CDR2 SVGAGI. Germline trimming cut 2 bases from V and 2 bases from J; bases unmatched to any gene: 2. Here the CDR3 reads CASSYAGDNTGELFF. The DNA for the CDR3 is TGTGCCAGCAGTTACGCGGGGGATAACACCGGGGAGCTGTTTTTT.

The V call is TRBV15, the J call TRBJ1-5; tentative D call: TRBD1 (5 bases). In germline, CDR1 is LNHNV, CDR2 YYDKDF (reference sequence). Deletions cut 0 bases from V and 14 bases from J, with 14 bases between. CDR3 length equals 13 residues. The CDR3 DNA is TGTGCCACCAGCAGAGATAGACAGCTTGATAAGCATTTT. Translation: CATSRDRQLDKHF.

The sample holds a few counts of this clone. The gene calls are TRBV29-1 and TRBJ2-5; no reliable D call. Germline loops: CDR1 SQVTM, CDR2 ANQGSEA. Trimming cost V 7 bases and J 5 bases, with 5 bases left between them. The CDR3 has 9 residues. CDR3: CSAGETQYF. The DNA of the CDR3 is TGCAGCGCCGGGGAGACCCAGTACTTC.

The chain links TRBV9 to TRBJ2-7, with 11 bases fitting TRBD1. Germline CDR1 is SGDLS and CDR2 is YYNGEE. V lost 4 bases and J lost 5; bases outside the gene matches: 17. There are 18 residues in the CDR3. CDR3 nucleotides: TGTGCCAGCAGCTTGGGGGTCGGGTGGACAGGGGGCTTCCACGAGCAGTACTTC. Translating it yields CASSLGVGWTGGFHEQYF.

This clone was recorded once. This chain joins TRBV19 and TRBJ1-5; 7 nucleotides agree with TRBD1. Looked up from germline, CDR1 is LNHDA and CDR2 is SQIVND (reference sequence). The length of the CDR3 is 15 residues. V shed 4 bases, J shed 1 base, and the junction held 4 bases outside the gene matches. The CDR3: CASSTNRGSNQPQHF. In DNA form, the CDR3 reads TGTGCCAGTAGTACTAACAGGGGCAGCAATCAGCCCCAGCATTTT. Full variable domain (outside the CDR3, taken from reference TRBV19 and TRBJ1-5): DGGITQSPKYLFRKEGQNVTLSCEQNLNHDAMYWYRQDPGQGLRLIYYSQIVNDFQKGDIAEGYSVSREKKESFPLTVTSAQKNPTAFYLCASSTNRGSNQPQHFGDGTRLSIL.

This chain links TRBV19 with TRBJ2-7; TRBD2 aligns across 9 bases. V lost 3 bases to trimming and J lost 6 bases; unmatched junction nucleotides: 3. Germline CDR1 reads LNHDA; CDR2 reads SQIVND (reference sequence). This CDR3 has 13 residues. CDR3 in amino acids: CASSMGLAGEQYF. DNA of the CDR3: TGTGCCAGTAGTATGGGACTAGCCGGCGAGCAGTACTTC. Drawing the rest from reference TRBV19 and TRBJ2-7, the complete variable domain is DGGITQSPKYLFRKEGQNVTLSCEQNLNHDAMYWYRQDPGQGLRLIYYSQIVNDFQKGDIAEGYSVSREKKESFPLTVTSAQKNPTAFYLCASSMGLAGEQYFGPGTRLTVT.

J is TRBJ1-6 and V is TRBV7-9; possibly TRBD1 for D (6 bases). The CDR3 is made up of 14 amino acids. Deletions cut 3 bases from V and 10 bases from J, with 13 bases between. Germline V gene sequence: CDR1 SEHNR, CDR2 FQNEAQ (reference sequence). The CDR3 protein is CASSFTGRDSPLHF. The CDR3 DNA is TGTGCCAGCAGCTTTACAGGGAGGGACTCACCCCTCCACTTT. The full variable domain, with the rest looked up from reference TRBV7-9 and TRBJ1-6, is DTGVSQNPRHKITKRGQNVTFRCDPISEHNRLYWYRQTLGQGPEFLTYFQNEAQLEKSRLLSDRFSAERPKGSFSTLEIQRTEQGDSAMYLCASSFTGRDSPLHFGNGTRLTVT.

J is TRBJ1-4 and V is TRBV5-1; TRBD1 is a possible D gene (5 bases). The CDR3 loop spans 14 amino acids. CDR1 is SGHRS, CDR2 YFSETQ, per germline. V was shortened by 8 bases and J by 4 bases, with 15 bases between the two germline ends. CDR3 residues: CASFQGPGNEKLFF. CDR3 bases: TGCGCCAGTTTTCAGGGTCCGGGTAATGAAAAACTGTTTTTT.

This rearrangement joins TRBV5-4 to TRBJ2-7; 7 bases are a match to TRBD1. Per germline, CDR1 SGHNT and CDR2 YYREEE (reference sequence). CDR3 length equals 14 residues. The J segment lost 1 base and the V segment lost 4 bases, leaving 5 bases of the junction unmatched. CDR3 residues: CASSTKQGSYEQYF. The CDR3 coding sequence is TGTGCCAGCAGCACAAAACAGGGGTCCTACGAGCAGTACTTC.

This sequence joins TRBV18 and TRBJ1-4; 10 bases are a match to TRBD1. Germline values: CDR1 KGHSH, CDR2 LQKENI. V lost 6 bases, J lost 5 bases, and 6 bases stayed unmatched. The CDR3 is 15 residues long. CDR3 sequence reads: CASSPRTGGNEKLFF. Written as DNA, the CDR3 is TGTGCCAGCTCTCCGAGGACAGGGGGAAATGAAAAACTGTTTTTT.

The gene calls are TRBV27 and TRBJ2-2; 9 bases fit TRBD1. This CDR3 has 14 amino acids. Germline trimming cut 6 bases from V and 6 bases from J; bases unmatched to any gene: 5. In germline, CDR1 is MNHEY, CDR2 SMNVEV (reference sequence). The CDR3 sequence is CASRGQGEPGELFF. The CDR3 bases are TGTGCCAGCAGGGGACAGGGAGAGCCCGGGGAGCTGTTTTTT.

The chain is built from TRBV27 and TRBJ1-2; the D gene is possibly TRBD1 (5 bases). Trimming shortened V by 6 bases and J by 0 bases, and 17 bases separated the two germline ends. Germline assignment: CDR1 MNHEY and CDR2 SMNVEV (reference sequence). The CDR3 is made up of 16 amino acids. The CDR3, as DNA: TGTGCCAGCAGCTTCCGATCAGGGAATCCTAACTATGGCTACACCTTC. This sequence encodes CASSFRSGNPNYGYTF.

As DNA, the CDR3 is TGTGCCAGCAGCACCCGGGGTGGTGGGGTGTACGAGCAGTACTTC. Translated, it gives CASSTRGGGVYEQYF. The J gene is TRBJ2-7, the V gene TRBV7-2; D might be TRBD2 (5 bases). V shed 5 bases and J shed 4 bases, with 18 bases lying between them. The CDR3 loop spans 15 amino acids. In germline, CDR1 is SGHTA, CDR2 FQGNSA. Based on the CDR3 plus reference TRBV7-2 and TRBJ2-7, the full variable domain is GAGVSQSPSNKVTEKGKDVELRCDPISGHTALYWYRQSLGQGLEFLIYFQGNSAPDKSGLPSDRFSAERTGGSVSTLTIQRTQQEDSAVYLCASSTRGGGVYEQYFGPGTRLTVT.

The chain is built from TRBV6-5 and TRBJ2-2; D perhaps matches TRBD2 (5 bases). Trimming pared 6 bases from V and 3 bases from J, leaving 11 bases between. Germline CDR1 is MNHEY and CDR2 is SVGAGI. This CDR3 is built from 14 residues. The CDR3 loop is CASRPSGDTGELFF. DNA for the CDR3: TGTGCCAGCAGGCCCAGCGGTGACACCGGGGAGCTGTTTTTT.

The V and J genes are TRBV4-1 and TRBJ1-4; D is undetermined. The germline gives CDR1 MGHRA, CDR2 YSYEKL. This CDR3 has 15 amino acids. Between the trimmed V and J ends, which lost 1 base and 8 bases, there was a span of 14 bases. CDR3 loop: CASSQGRSVGEKLFF. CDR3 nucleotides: TGCGCCAGCAGCCAAGGACGGAGTGTTGGAGAAAAACTGTTTTTT.

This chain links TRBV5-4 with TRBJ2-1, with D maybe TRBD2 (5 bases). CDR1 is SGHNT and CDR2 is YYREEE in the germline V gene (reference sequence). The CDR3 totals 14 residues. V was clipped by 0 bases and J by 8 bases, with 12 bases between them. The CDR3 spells CASSLGDWRDEQFF. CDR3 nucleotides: TGTGCCAGCAGCTTGGGAGATTGGCGGGATGAGCAGTTCTTC. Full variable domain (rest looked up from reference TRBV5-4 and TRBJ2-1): ETGVTQSPTHLIKTRGQQVTLRCSSQSGHNTVSWYQQALGQGPQFIFQYYREEENGRGNFPPRFSGLQFPNYSSELNVNALELDDSALYLCASSLGDWRDEQFFGPGTRLTVL.

The CDR3 spells CASSPQRDREYEQYF. The DNA for the CDR3 is TGTGCCAGCTCACCACAGAGGGACAGGGAATACGAGCAGTACTTC. V and J are TRBV18 and TRBJ2-7, with 9 bases matching TRBD1. The CDR3 has 15 amino acids. CDR1 and CDR2 from the germline V gene are KGHSH and LQKENI. With V trimmed by 1 base and J by 4 bases, 5 bases remained unmatched.